The 23 T cell receptor beta chains below come from one sample, sequenced in a study of blood T cell repertoires in COVID-19. Data came from immunoSEQ multiplex PCR; TCRdb stores just in-frame clones and leaves some out. Here the sample spans 270,000 or so clones, approximately 77% being singletons. The specimen was peripheral blood. The source is a young woman with acute or convalescent COVID-19.

This clone appeared a few times. The chain carries TRBV18 and TRBJ1-5; 8 nucleotides line up with TRBD1. CDR1 and CDR2 (germline): KGHSH, LQKENI. With V trimmed by 3 bases and J by 4 bases, 5 bases remained unmatched. The CDR3 sequence is 15 residues long. CDR3 coding DNA: TGTGCCAGCTCACCCGAACAGGGGGTTAATCAGCCCCAGCATTTT. Amino acid sequence: CASSPEQGVNQPQHF.

V usage is TRBV7-8 and J usage is TRBJ1-4; perhaps TRBD1 as D (6 bases). The CDR3 consists of 18 residues. CDR1 SGHVS and CDR2 FQNEAQ come from the germline V gene. Trimming shortened V by 0 bases and J by 5 bases, and 19 bases separated the two germline ends. DNA for the CDR3: TGTGCCAGCAGCTTAGCGCTTCTCGCCAGGGGTCGGAATGAAAAACTGTTTTTT. Encoded protein: CASSLALLARGRNEKLFF. The variable domain in full, with the rest retrieved from reference TRBV7-8 and TRBJ1-4, is GAGVSQSPRYKVAKRGQDVALRCDPISGHVSLFWYQQALGQGPEFLTYFQNEAQLDKSGLPSDRFFAERPEGSVSTLKIQRTQQEDSAVYLCASSLALLARGRNEKLFFGSGTQLSVL.

V usage is TRBV7-9 and J usage is TRBJ1-5; D call uncertain. The CDR3 spans 15 residues. CDR1 and CDR2 from the germline V gene are SEHNR and FQNEAQ (reference sequence). Trimming cost V 7 bases and J 5 bases, with 18 bases left between them. The CDR3 region is CASKAGVFGDQPQHF. The DNA of the CDR3 is TGTGCCAGCAAGGCCGGGGTTTTTGGGGATCAGCCCCAGCATTTT.

This clone was detected only once. The V and J genes are TRBV24-1 and TRBJ1-2, with D possibly TRBD1 on 6 matching bases. The CDR3 sequence is 19 residues long. The germline V and J ends were trimmed by 0 bases and 0 bases, with 19 bases remaining between them. Germline values: CDR1 KGHDR, CDR2 SFDVKD. The CDR3: CATSDLQKQSTGANYGYTF. CDR3 in DNA: TGTGCCACCAGTGATTTGCAGAAACAGTCGACAGGCGCTAACTATGGCTACACCTTC.

The gene calls are TRBV6-5 and TRBJ1-6; D is unclear. Germline V gene sequence: CDR1 MNHEY, CDR2 SVGAGI. The CDR3 sequence is 14 residues long. V was shortened by 7 bases and J by 0 bases, with 7 bases between the two germline ends. CDR3 DNA: TGTGCCAGCACCGAGAGCTCCTATAATTCACCCCTCCACTTT. It codes for CASTESSYNSPLHF.

This clone was found once. This chain joins TRBV5-1 and TRBJ2-1; unclear D gene. V gave up 0 bases and J gave up 4 bases, with 11 bases separating them. CDR1 SGHRS and CDR2 YFSETQ come from the germline V gene. This CDR3 spans 15 amino acids. Here the CDR3 reads CASSLETRRYNEQFF. DNA of the CDR3: TGCGCCAGCAGCTTGGAGACTCGGCGGTACAATGAGCAGTTCTTC.

The gene calls are TRBV15 and TRBJ1-6; D perhaps matches TRBD1 (6 bases). The V end was cut by 7 bases, the J end by 4 bases, with 11 bases between. The germline V gene encodes CDR1 LNHNV and CDR2 YYDKDF (reference sequence). There are 14 residues in the CDR3. The CDR3 spells CATKEGHYNSPLHF. CDR3 DNA sequence: TGTGCCACCAAAGAGGGACATTATAATTCACCCCTCCACTTT.

The CDR3 region has the DNA TGTGCCAGCAGCCCGGGACTTTGGGCTTCACCCCTCCACTTT. It codes for CASSPGLWASPLHF. This chain uses TRBV7-2 with TRBJ1-6, with D possibly matching TRBD1 (5 bases). This CDR3 spans 14 amino acids. The V gene lost 5 bases and the J gene lost 9 bases, with 14 bases spanning the gap. Germline CDR1 and CDR2: SGHTA and FQGNSA.

The chain joins TRBV2 to TRBJ1-4, with D possibly matching TRBD1 (5 bases). Trimming stripped 3 bases from V and 4 bases from J, with 12 bases between. This CDR3 has 15 residues. CDR1 and CDR2 (germline): SNHLY, FYNNEI. The CDR3: CASSDWGLRNEKLFF. CDR3 DNA: TGTGCCAGCAGTGATTGGGGACTACGTAATGAAAAACTGTTTTTT.

The V call is TRBV5-1, the J call TRBJ2-1; tentative D call: TRBD1 (5 bases). V lost 0 bases and J 2 bases, leaving 15 bases between the germline ends. The CDR3 extends over 17 amino acids. CDR1 and CDR2 (germline): SGHRS, YFSETQ. The CDR3 coding sequence is TGCGCCAGCAGCTTGGCCACCTATTTAGGGGCCTACAATGAGCAGTTCTTC. Translated: CASSLATYLGAYNEQFF.

This rearrangement joins TRBV19 to TRBJ2-4, with 7 positions matching TRBD1. With V trimmed by 4 bases and J by 0 bases, 3 bases remained unmatched. CDR1 LNHDA and CDR2 SQIVND come from the germline V gene (reference sequence). The CDR3 runs 15 residues. In DNA form, the CDR3 reads TGTGCCAGTAGTACACAGGGGCTAGCCAAAAACATTCAGTACTTC. Translating gives CASSTQGLAKNIQYF.

The CDR3 protein is CASKVPGRGGTGELFF. CDR3 DNA: TGCGCCAGCAAGGTGCCGGGACGCGGGGGCACCGGGGAGCTGTTTTTT. V is TRBV5-1 and J is TRBJ2-2; 7 bases align to TRBD2. Trimming cost V 6 bases and J 4 bases; bases outside gene matches: 12. There are 16 residues in the CDR3. CDR1 SGHRS and CDR2 YFSETQ come from the germline V gene.

CDR3 in DNA: TGTGCCAGCACTTTCCTAGGTTACGAGCAGTACTTC. As protein: CASTFLGYEQYF. This chain links TRBV12-3 or TRBV12-4 with TRBJ2-7; D gene ambiguous. The CDR3 covers 12 residues. V was clipped by 7 bases and J by 4 bases, with 11 bases between them.

This clone appeared a single time. J is TRBJ2-7 and V is TRBV24-1, with D perhaps TRBD2 (6 bases). Germline lookup yields CDR1 KGHDR and CDR2 SFDVKD. This CDR3 is built from 17 residues. The V and J ends lost 1 base and 0 bases respectively, with 15 bases between them. Here the CDR3 reads CATSDFSGAAPSYEQYF. CDR3 nucleotide sequence: TGTGCCACCAGTGATTTTTCGGGAGCGGCACCCTCCTACGAGCAGTACTTC.

This clone came up a few times. CDR3 DNA: TGCGCCAGCAGCCAGACAGACCAAAAGTATAGGACCTCTGGAAACACCATATATTTT. Protein sequence: CASSQTDQKYRTSGNTIYF. The chain is built from TRBV5-1 and TRBJ1-3, with D perhaps matching TRBD1 (5 bases). Trimming pared 4 bases from V and 0 bases from J, leaving 23 bases between. Germline V lookup: CDR1 SGHRS, CDR2 YFSETQ. CDR3 length: 19 residues. The full variable domain, completed using reference TRBV5-1 and TRBJ1-3, is KAGVTQTPRYLIKTRGQQVTLSCSPISGHRSVSWYQQTPGQGLQFLFEYFSETQRNKGNFPGRFSGRQFSNSRSEMNVSTLELGDSALYLCASSQTDQKYRTSGNTIYFGEGSWLTVV.

The chain recombines TRBV11-2 with TRBJ2-5; weak D call: TRBD1 (5 bases). Germline CDR1 SGHAT, CDR2 FQNNGV. Trimming took off 1 base at V and 5 bases at J, with 14 bases between the two ends. The CDR3 has 15 residues. DNA of the CDR3: TGTGCCAGCAGCTTAGGGGTCCAGGGTAGGGAGACCCAGTACTTC. It translates to CASSLGVQGRETQYF.

This chain links TRBV18 with TRBJ2-7; 7 nucleotides agree with TRBD1. V shed 5 bases and J 2 bases; nucleotides not matched to a gene: 12. The CDR3 is made up of 16 amino acids. The germline V gene has CDR1 KGHSH and CDR2 LQKENI. CDR3 DNA: TGTGCCAGCTCATCCCGGGACAGCACCTCCACCTACGAGCAGTACTTC. Amino acid sequence: CASSSRDSTSTYEQYF.

The chain uses TRBV9 and TRBJ1-2; 7 bases are a match to TRBD1. The length of the CDR3 is 15 residues. CDR1 SGDLS and CDR2 YYNGEE come from the germline V gene. V lost 4 bases to trimming and J lost 0 bases; unmatched junction nucleotides: 6. CDR3 amino acids: CASSWLGQSNYGYTF. Here the CDR3 DNA reads TGTGCCAGCAGCTGGCTGGGACAGTCTAACTATGGCTACACCTTC.

This sequence joins TRBV7-9 and TRBJ2-1; D remains unclear. Germline V gene data show CDR1 as SEHNR and CDR2 as FQNEAQ (reference sequence). This CDR3 spans 14 amino acids. V lost 5 bases to trimming and J lost 12 bases, with 20 bases between them. The CDR3 loop reads CASSPGPRKDGQFF. The CDR3 DNA sequence: TGTGCCAGCAGCCCTGGTCCCAGGAAAGACGGGCAGTTCTTC.

This clone was seen only once. V usage is TRBV11-2 and J usage is TRBJ2-7; 8 bases are a match to TRBD2. With V trimmed by 1 base and J by 2 bases, 7 bases remained unmatched. The CDR3 covers 16 residues. The V gene's germline CDR1 is SGHAT and CDR2 FQNNGV. CDR3 in DNA: TGTGCCAGCAGCTTAGTTGGTTGGCGGGAGGCCTACGAGCAGTACTTC. Translated: CASSLVGWREAYEQYF.

The chain recombines TRBV3-1 (or the pseudogene TRBV3-2) with TRBJ2-2; 14 bases line up with TRBD2. With V trimmed by 4 bases and J by 7 bases, 8 bases remained unmatched. The CDR3 is made up of 17 amino acids. The V gene's germline CDR1 is LGHDT and CDR2 YNNKEL (reference sequence). CDR3 sequence (DNA): TGTGCCAGCAGCCTGCCGACTAGCGGGAGGGCCAACGGGGAGCTGTTTTTT. Residues: CASSLPTSGRANGELFF.

V usage is TRBV30 and J usage is TRBJ2-3, with D possibly matching TRBD2 (6 bases). CDR1 GTSNPN and CDR2 SVGIG come from the germline V gene (reference sequence). This CDR3 comprises 15 residues. Trimming left V 3 bases short and J 4 bases short, with 17 bases between. CDR3 DNA: TGTGCCTGGAGCCCCAAGCAGGGACTCGCAGATACGCAGTATTTT. This encodes CAWSPKQGLADTQYF.

The rearrangement joins TRBV28 to TRBJ2-7, with D possibly being TRBD1 (6 bases). The CDR3 is made up of 16 amino acids. CDR1 is MDHEN and CDR2 is SYDVKM in the germline V gene. V gave up 6 bases and J gave up 0 bases, with 18 bases separating them. CDR3 coding DNA: TGTGCCAGCAGACTCCCGGACAGCACCCGCTCCTACGAGCAGTACTTC. It specifies CASRLPDSTRSYEQYF.